Each of the 28 T cell receptor beta chains below was sequenced from the same sample in a study of spatial heterogeneity in lung cancer (dated by TCRdb to between 2018 and 2021). According to the study, the label for this sample's time point signals: sample taken at primary tumor resection. The library came from 5' RACE. Sequencing relied on a NextSeq 500. TCRdb trimmed the raw reads at Q25, called clones with MiXCR and kept productive beta chains. CDR3 protein duplicates are merged, each entry listing the most common genes and DNA. The sample yields approximately 52,000 distinct CDR3 sequences; roughly 5.7% were counted once. The top ten clonotypes cover roughly 11% of the sample. The source was PBMCs, collected at surgery. The receptors stem from a male donor with early-stage non-small cell lung cancer.

This clonotype has a count of ten or more. V gene TRBV29-1 combines with J gene TRBJ2-7; 12 bases agree with TRBD2. Trimming took 6 bases from V and 13 from J; bases not matched to a gene: 10. Germline-derived CDR1 and CDR2 are SQVTM and ANQGSEA. The CDR3 spans 12 residues. CDR3 protein: CSVRLAGEGFYF. In DNA, the CDR3 is TGCAGCGTCCGACTAGCGGGAGAGGGTTTTTACTTC.

This clonotype was counted at least ten times. The rearrangement joins TRBV12-3 or TRBV12-4 to TRBJ2-1, with 9 bases matching TRBD2. V lost 3 bases, J lost 8 bases, and 5 bases stayed unmatched. This CDR3 comprises 14 residues. The CDR3 region has the DNA TGTGCCAGCAGTTTCCTAGCGGGGTTCGATGAGCAGTTCTTC. It codes for CASSFLAGFDEQFF.

This clonotype was observed many times. This chain uses TRBV4-3 with TRBJ2-3; D gene uncertain. The CDR3 loop spans 16 amino acids. CDR1 LGHNA and CDR2 YSLEER come from the germline V gene. Trimming pared 1 base from V and 2 bases from J, leaving 13 bases between. CDR3 amino acids: CASSQATGPFTDTQYF. CDR3 nucleotide sequence: TGCGCCAGCAGCCAAGCAACCGGGCCCTTCACAGATACGCAGTATTTT.

Many counts were recorded for this clonotype. The J gene is TRBJ1-4, the V gene TRBV27; D is perhaps TRBD1 (6 bases). Germline loops: CDR1 MNHEY, CDR2 SMNVEV (reference sequence). V lost 2 bases and J lost 7, with 14 bases in between. The CDR3 loop spans 15 amino acids. DNA of the CDR3: TGTGCCAGCAGTTTAGTTCCGGGGGCGAGTGAAAAACTGTTTTTT. Its protein is CASSLVPGASEKLFF.

The table lists this clonotype with many counts. The V and J genes are TRBV11-2 and TRBJ1-4; 9 bases agree with TRBD1. Trimming took 4 bases from V and 7 from J; bases not matched to a gene: 7. Looked up from germline, CDR1 is SGHAT and CDR2 is FQNNGV. The CDR3 length is 15 residues. The CDR3, as DNA: TGTGCCAGCAGCTCTGCCGGGACAGGGTCTGAAAAACTGTTTTTT. Amino acid sequence: CASSSAGTGSEKLFF.

This clonotype was seen repeatedly, ten times or more. The chain combines TRBV5-5 with TRBJ2-2; TRBD2 matches at 13 bases. The CDR3 sequence is 16 residues long. V dropped 2 bases and J dropped 4; count of bases not matched to a gene: 2. CDR1 and CDR2 (germline): SGHKS, YYEKEE (reference sequence). The CDR3 sequence: CASSLRTSGGTGELFF. The CDR3 nucleotides are TGTGCCAGCAGCTTAAGGACTAGCGGGGGCACCGGGGAGCTGTTTTTT.

In this sample, this clonotype turned up many times. The chain uses TRBV29-1 and TRBJ2-5; D is possibly TRBD1 (6 bases). The ends were cut back, 7 bases at V and 4 bases at J, with 16 bases in the middle. The CDR3 spans 13 residues. The germline V gene encodes CDR1 SQVTM and CDR2 ANQGSEA. CDR3 nucleotide sequence: TGCAGCGCCCGTACAGGGAGTGGAGAGACCCAGTACTTC. This translates into CSARTGSGETQYF.

This clonotype was seen many times. The chain uses TRBV28 and TRBJ1-2, with 8 bases that match TRBD1. Looked up from germline, CDR1 is MDHEN and CDR2 is SYDVKM. With V trimmed by 6 bases and J by 8 bases, 8 bases remained unmatched. The CDR3 is 13 amino acids. CDR3 residues: CASRLQGVRGYTF. The CDR3 DNA reads as TGTGCCAGCAGGCTACAGGGGGTTAGGGGCTACACCTTC.

This chain uses TRBV27 with TRBJ2-5, with D maybe TRBD2 (5 bases). Germline lookup yields CDR1 MNHEY and CDR2 SMNVEV (reference sequence). V was trimmed by 5 bases and J by 2 bases, leaving 12 bases between them. This CDR3 is built from 14 residues. The CDR3, as DNA: TGTGCCAGCAGTAGGCGGGCCTCGCAAGAGACCCAGTACTTC. Its protein is CASSRRASQETQYF.

The sample holds many counts of this clonotype. The chain couples TRBV7-2 to TRBJ2-5, with 13 bases identical to TRBD2. V lost 6 bases to trimming and J lost 1 base; unmatched junction nucleotides: 5. CDR3 length: 16 residues. Germline V gives CDR1 SGHTA, CDR2 FQGNSA. DNA for the CDR3: TGTGCCAGCAGTCGACTAGCGGGAGGTAGCCAAGAGACCCAGTACTTC. This encodes CASSRLAGGSQETQYF. Supplemented by reference TRBV7-2 and TRBJ2-5, the full variable domain reads GAGVSQSPSNKVTEKGKDVELRCDPISGHTALYWYRQSLGQGLEFLIYFQGNSAPDKSGLPSDRFSAERTGGSVSTLTIQRTQQEDSAVYLCASSRLAGGSQETQYFGPGTRLLVL.

This clonotype was observed at least ten times. This rearrangement joins TRBV20-1 to TRBJ1-6, with a weak D call TRBD1 (5 bases). V lost 5 bases and J 11 bases, leaving 22 bases between the germline ends. The CDR3 consists of 15 residues. From germline, CDR1 is DFQATT and CDR2 SNEGSKA (reference sequence). The CDR3 reads CSAVSPGPLWAPLHF. CDR3 sequence (DNA): TGCAGTGCTGTGAGTCCGGGACCGTTGTGGGCACCCCTCCACTTT.

This clonotype was picked up many times. The rearrangement links TRBV5-1 to TRBJ2-2; D call uncertain. Germline lookup yields CDR1 SGHRS and CDR2 YFSETQ. The CDR3 extends over 13 amino acids. Trimming removed 5 bases from V and 4 bases from J, with 9 bases in between. The CDR3 DNA follows: TGCGCCAGCAGGGATGGATCCACCGGGGAGCTGTTTTTT. It translates to CASRDGSTGELFF.

This clonotype appeared many times. V usage is TRBV6-5 and J usage is TRBJ1-1, with a weak D call TRBD1 (6 bases). The CDR3 runs to 16 residues. Trimming took 2 bases from V and 1 from J, leaving 14 bases between them. CDR1 MNHEY and CDR2 SVGAGI come from the germline V gene. The CDR3 spells CASSYGALGGNTEAFF. CDR3 nucleotide sequence: TGTGCCAGCAGTTACGGGGCATTAGGGGGGAACACTGAAGCTTTCTTT.

There are many counts of this clonotype. The V and J genes are TRBV9 and TRBJ2-1; D is unresolved. Germline V gives CDR1 SGDLS, CDR2 YYNGEE. The CDR3 length is 14 residues. Trimming left V 5 bases short and J 0 bases short, with 9 bases between. CDR3 loop: CASRPLSSYNEQFF. The CDR3 DNA sequence: TGTGCCAGCAGACCCCTGAGCTCCTACAATGAGCAGTTCTTC.

Many counts were recorded for this clonotype. The chain couples TRBV6-5 to TRBJ1-2, with D possibly TRBD1 on 5 matching bases. Trimming removed 6 bases at V and 0 bases at J, with 11 bases between. The germline gives CDR1 MNHEY, CDR2 SVGAGI. The CDR3 runs to 14 residues. The CDR3 DNA reads as TGTGCCAGCAGGAGGGGTCTCTCTAACTATGGCTACACCTTC. Protein sequence: CASRRGLSNYGYTF.

In its sample, this clonotype was seen many times. The rearrangement joins TRBV9 to TRBJ2-6; unclear D gene. This CDR3 region has 16 residues. Trimming shortened V by 0 bases and J by 0 bases, and 7 bases separated the two germline ends. CDR1 SGDLS and CDR2 YYNGEE come from the germline V gene. The CDR3 DNA reads TGTGCCAGCAGCGTAGGAGGAACCTCTGGGGCCAACGTCCTGACTTTC. This codes for CASSVGGTSGANVLTF.

This chain joins TRBV5-1 and TRBJ2-7, with D uncertain. With 0 bases removed from V and 4 bases from J, the gap between germline ends came to 5 bases. Per the germline V gene, CDR1 is SGHRS and CDR2 is YFSETQ. CDR3 length: 12 residues. CDR3 DNA sequence: TGCGCCAGCAGCTTGGACGCGTACGAGCAGTACTTC. Encoded protein: CASSLDAYEQYF.

This clonotype was counted many times. The chain has TRBV20-1 and TRBJ2-3; possible D gene TRBD2, 6 bases. Germline CDR1 DFQATT, CDR2 SNEGSKA (reference sequence). This CDR3 is 16 amino acids long. V lost 6 bases and J 2 bases, leaving 21 bases between the germline ends. The CDR3 loop is CSAPRIGGAFTDTQYF. The CDR3 DNA is TGCAGTGCCCCCCGAATAGGAGGGGCCTTCACAGATACGCAGTATTTT.

Remarks on this clonotype: This could be a read error, since a much larger clone is one nucleotide away. This chain joins TRBV29-1 and TRBJ2-7, with D possibly matching TRBD2 (6 bases). The CDR3 is 15 amino acids. Germline values: CDR1 SQVTM, CDR2 ANQGSEA. The V gene lost 6 bases and the J gene lost 0 bases, with 18 bases spanning the gap. The DNA for the CDR3 is TGCAGCGTGGCCGAGGAGGGGACCTACTCCTACGAGCAGTACTTC. Protein: CSVAEEGTYSYEQYF.

This clonotype was counted at least ten times. The chain links TRBV4-1 to TRBJ1-4; D might be TRBD1 (6 bases). This CDR3 is built from 16 residues. The V gene lost 5 bases and the J gene lost 0 bases, with 13 bases spanning the gap. Germline CDR1 reads MGHRA; CDR2 reads YSYEKL. The CDR3 coding sequence is TGCGCCAGCAGCTACAGGGCCTCCTCAACTAATGAAAAACTGTTTTTT. Its protein is CASSYRASSTNEKLFF.

This clonotype was seen at least ten times. The rearrangement links TRBV3-1 to TRBJ2-3; 9 bases are shared with TRBD2. CDR1 LGHDT and CDR2 YNNKEL come from the germline V gene (reference sequence). This CDR3 has 19 residues. V shed 4 bases and J 3 bases; nucleotides not matched to a gene: 17. CDR3 region: CASSPEWVGGRAGTDTQYF. Here the CDR3 DNA reads TGTGCCAGCAGCCCCGAGTGGGTTGGCGGGAGGGCCGGAACAGATACGCAGTATTTT.

This clonotype was seen ten or more times. The chain couples TRBV7-2 to TRBJ1-1; D gene uncertain. Looked up from germline, CDR1 is SGHTA and CDR2 is FQGNSA. The germline V and J ends were trimmed by 1 base and 5 bases, with 14 bases remaining between them. The CDR3 length is 15 residues. CDR3 nucleotide sequence: TGTGCCAGCAGCTTAGGGGCAGTCGGTCAGACTGAAGCTTTCTTT. Protein sequence: CASSLGAVGQTEAFF.

This clonotype was counted ten times or more. The V gene is TRBV15, the J gene TRBJ2-7; 9 positions match TRBD2. V dropped 0 bases and J dropped 3; count of bases not matched to a gene: 6. This CDR3 spans 16 amino acids. CDR1 is LNHNV and CDR2 is YYDKDF in the germline V gene (reference sequence). In DNA form, the CDR3 reads TGTGCCACCAGCAGAGACCTAGCGGGACCTGTCTACGAGCAGTACTTC. It is translated as CATSRDLAGPVYEQYF.

At least ten counts were recorded for this clonotype. The rearrangement links TRBV3-1 to TRBJ2-1; TRBD2 might be the D (5 bases). The CDR3 runs 15 residues. Germline CDR1 and CDR2: LGHDT and YNNKEL (reference sequence). Trimming removed 1 base from V and 10 bases from J, with 17 bases in between. CDR3 sequence reads: CASSQAWDIGGEQFF. The CDR3, as DNA: TGTGCCAGCAGCCAAGCCTGGGATATCGGCGGGGAGCAGTTCTTC.

This clonotype was seen at least ten times. The chain carries TRBV20-1 and TRBJ2-7; TRBD2 matches at 11 bases. The CDR3 is 15 residues long. CDR1 is DFQATT, CDR2 SNEGSKA, per germline (reference sequence). Losses at the gene ends were 1 base for V and 6 bases for J; bases not matched to a gene: 8. CDR3 nucleotides: TGCAGTGCTAGAGTATCTAGCGGGAGGTCGCTCGAGCAGTACTTC. Protein sequence: CSARVSSGRSLEQYF.

This clonotype was seen more than once but under ten times. The V and J genes are TRBV6-1 and TRBJ2-1; 11 bases map to TRBD2. CDR3 size: 17 residues. Germline lookup yields CDR1 MNHNS and CDR2 SASEGT. The trim removed 5 bases at V and 5 bases at J, leaving 11 bases unmatched. CDR3 loop: CASSFTTSGKRHNEQFF. CDR3 coding DNA: TGTGCCAGCAGTTTTACGACTAGCGGGAAACGACACAATGAGCAGTTCTTC.

This clonotype showed up many times. The V call is TRBV15, the J call TRBJ2-1; 12 bases map to TRBD2. The CDR3 is 16 residues long. J lost 8 bases, V lost 1 base, and 6 bases had no gene match. Looked up from germline, CDR1 is LNHNV and CDR2 is YYDKDF (reference sequence). CDR3 residues: CATSRAETSGSDEQFF. The CDR3 bases are TGTGCCACCAGCAGAGCTGAGACTAGCGGGAGCGATGAGCAGTTCTTC. Full variable domain (remainder filled in from reference TRBV15 and TRBJ2-1): DAMVIQNPRYQVTQFGKPVTLSCSQTLNHNVMYWYQQKSSQAPKLLFHYYDKDFNNEADTPDNFQSRRPNTSFCFLDIRSPGLGDTAMYLCATSRAETSGSDEQFFGPGTRLTVL.

This clonotype came up many times. The chain carries TRBV19 and TRBJ1-3, with a possible D match to TRBD1 (6 bases). The ends were cut back, 4 bases at V and 0 bases at J, with 13 bases in the middle. The CDR3 consists of 16 residues. CDR1 is LNHDA and CDR2 is SQIVND in the germline V gene (reference sequence). Written as DNA, the CDR3 is TGTGCCAGTAGTACGAGACAGGCCTACTCTGGAAACACCATATATTTT. This codes for CASSTRQAYSGNTIYF. Full variable domain (missing parts from reference TRBV19 and TRBJ1-3): DGGITQSPKYLFRKEGQNVTLSCEQNLNHDAMYWYRQDPGQGLRLIYYSQIVNDFQKGDIAEGYSVSREKKESFPLTVTSAQKNPTAFYLCASSTRQAYSGNTIYFGEGSWLTVV.